Listed here is a single TCR beta chain. One end of the junction fails to match germline, which may point to a read error. Per germline, CDR1 SGHVS and CDR2 FNYEAQ. This CDR3 comprises 15 residues. Researchers took RNA transcripts and amplified the TCR beta CDR3 regions from them. TCR CDR3 regions were first amplified by RT-PCR with HTBI primers. Each CDR3 protein gets one entry after TCRdb re-called the multiplex PCR reads with MiXCR. The table records about 640,000 distinct CDR3 sequences, more than 12% of them present only once. This entry comes from a study of T cells in Graves' hyperthyroidism and ophthalmopathy. Study-wide background: Pretreatment peripheral blood was obtained at initial diagnosis.

What was sequenced was blood. This chain joins TRBV7-6 and TRBJ2-1; 11 positions agree with TRBD2. The source is a woman in her fifties or sixties with Graves' ophthalmopathy. Here the CDR3 reads CASSLGGTSGYEQSF. The CDR3 DNA reads as TGTGCCAGCAGCTTAGGTGGGACTAGCGGTTATGAGCAGTCCTTC.